A single sample is the source of the 7 T cell receptor beta chains below, sequenced in a study of shared clonotypes between healthy human individuals. Produced via immunoSEQ multiplex PCR; TCRdb's table is partial and in-frame only. The table shows about 2.4 million clones, with 90% to 95% occurring only once. Sequencing was carried out using naive CD4+ T cells from PBMCs. Regarding subset: CD45RA+ positively selected. These TCRs come from a man aged 18 to 30 in good health. Some clones in this sample may be carry-over from other donors' samples.

The gene calls are TRBV6-6 and TRBJ2-5, with 8 bases identical to TRBD1. With 7 bases clipped from V and 3 bases from J, the junction kept 7 bases outside the gene matches. This CDR3 has 14 residues. In germline, CDR1 is MNHNY, CDR2 SVGAGI (reference sequence). The CDR3 sequence is CASNRPGQEETQYF. DNA of the CDR3: TGTGCCAGCAACCGACCGGGACAGGAAGAGACCCAGTACTTC.

A single count supports this clone. The gene calls are TRBV15 and TRBJ2-7; the match to TRBD2 covers 14 bases. V was pared by 0 bases and J by 5 bases, with 15 bases of the junction left unmatched. The CDR3 contains 20 residues. Germline loops: CDR1 LNHNV, CDR2 YYDKDF (reference sequence). CDR3 bases: TGTGCCACCAGCAGAGATCGTTGGTACGGGGGACTAGCGGGAGCGGACGAGCAGTACTTC. This codes for CATSRDRWYGGLAGADEQYF.

The J gene is TRBJ1-3, the V gene TRBV27, with 9 bases matching TRBD1. CDR1 is MNHEY and CDR2 is SMNVEV in the germline V gene (reference sequence). V dropped 5 bases and J dropped 10; count of bases not matched to a gene: 15. The CDR3 runs to 16 residues. The CDR3: CASSPSWDRAVLTIYF. For the CDR3, the DNA is TGTGCCAGCAGTCCTTCCTGGGACAGGGCGGTCTTAACCATATATTTT.

This rearrangement joins TRBV28 to TRBJ2-7; 7 bases fit TRBD1. Trimming cost V 8 bases and J 3 bases; bases outside gene matches: 4. CDR1 is MDHEN and CDR2 is SYDVKM in the germline V gene. The CDR3 runs 12 residues. This chain's CDR3 is CASQGQDYEQYF. The CDR3 DNA sequence: TGTGCCAGCCAAGGACAGGACTACGAGCAGTACTTC.

The CDR3 coding sequence is TGTGCCAGCAGACCTCGGGGGAGGGGCTCCTACAATGAGCAGTTCTTC. This gives the protein CASRPRGRGSYNEQFF. The chain couples TRBV5-8 to TRBJ2-1; 7 bases are a match to TRBD2. This CDR3 contains 16 residues. Germline lookup yields CDR1 SGHTS and CDR2 YDEGEE. V trimming: 5 bases; J trimming: 0 bases; junction bases outside the gene matches: 8.

The V gene is TRBV6-5, the J gene TRBJ2-5, with D uncertain. The J call may be in error: the DNA end matches TRBJ2-7 better. Germline CDR1 reads MNHEY; CDR2 reads SVGAGI. CDR3 length: 14 residues. The CDR3 bases are TGTGCCAGCACCCAGACCTTGACCGGTTACGAGCAGTACTTC. Translating gives CASTQTLTGYEQYF.

The CDR3 loop is CASMGRGWGYTF. The CDR3 DNA reads TGTGCCAGCATGGGCAGGGGTTGGGGCTACACCTTC. The chain links TRBV28 to TRBJ1-2; the D gene is possibly TRBD1 (6 bases). CDR3 length: 12 residues. V lost 7 bases and J lost 8, with 14 bases in between. Germline values: CDR1 MDHEN, CDR2 SYDVKM.